One and the same sample provided the 21 T cell receptor beta chains below, sequenced in a study of OX40 agonist ivuxolimab in advanced cancers. The method was immunoSEQ multiplex PCR; TCRdb's version includes in-frame clones alone and lacks a portion of them. The sample carries 77,000 or so clones, 84% recorded once. Sequenced material: CD4+ or CD8+ T cells sorted from blood, taken in a trial of the OX40 agonist ivuxolimab. These receptors were taken from an adult with an advanced solid tumor such as melanoma, head and neck, liver or kidney cancer.

The gene calls are TRBV5-6 and TRBJ1-5; no clear D gene. Germline V CDR1 and CDR2: SGHDT, YYEEEE. V was pared by 1 base and J by 1 base, with 6 bases between. The CDR3 loop spans 14 amino acids. The CDR3 region has the DNA TGTGCCAGCAGCTTGTTGGGCAGCAATCAGCCCCAGCATTTT. Its protein is CASSLLGSNQPQHF. Variable domain in full (rest from reference TRBV5-6 and TRBJ1-5): DAGVTQSPTHLIKTRGQQVTLRCSPKSGHDTVSWYQQALGQGPQFIFQYYEEEERQRGNFPDRFSGHQFPNYSSELNVNALLLGDSALYLCASSLLGSNQPQHFGDGTRLSIL.

V usage is TRBV28 and J usage is TRBJ2-1; D might be TRBD1 (5 bases). Germline CDR1 and CDR2: MDHEN and SYDVKM. This CDR3 has 13 amino acids. Trimming pared 4 bases from V and 7 bases from J, leaving 11 bases between. CDR3: CASSSLKGNEQFF. DNA for the CDR3: TGTGCCAGCAGTTCCCTGAAGGGGAATGAGCAGTTCTTC.

The chain links TRBV13 to TRBJ2-1, with TRBD2 as a possible D gene (7 bases). The germline V gene encodes CDR1 PRHDT and CDR2 FYEKMQ (reference sequence). Deletions cut 5 bases from V and 6 bases from J, with 14 bases between. CDR3 length equals 14 residues. CDR3 nucleotide sequence: TGTGCCAGCAGCCCGTGGGGAGGGGGCAATGAGCAGTTCTTC. Protein sequence: CASSPWGGGNEQFF. Combining the CDR3 with reference TRBV13 and TRBJ2-1 gives the whole variable domain AAGVIQSPRHLIKEKRETATLKCYPIPRHDTVYWYQQGPGQDPQFLISFYEKMQSDKGSIPDRFSAQQFSDYHSELNMSSLELGDSALYFCASSPWGGGNEQFFGPGTRLTVL.

This clone was counted a few times. V is TRBV5-6 and J is TRBJ2-6, with 7 bases fitting TRBD1. Germline values: CDR1 SGHDT, CDR2 YYEEEE. With V trimmed by 4 bases and J by 2 bases, 6 bases remained unmatched. The CDR3 covers 16 residues. CDR3 nucleotide sequence: TGTGCCAGCAGCCGAACGAGGGGGCCTGGGGCCAACGTCCTGACTTTC. Encoded protein: CASSRTRGPGANVLTF. The whole variable domain, remainder taken from reference TRBV5-6 and TRBJ2-6, is DAGVTQSPTHLIKTRGQQVTLRCSPKSGHDTVSWYQQALGQGPQFIFQYYEEEERQRGNFPDRFSGHQFPNYSSELNVNALLLGDSALYLCASSRTRGPGANVLTFGAGSRLTVL.

The chain combines TRBV27 with TRBJ1-5; D not resolved. Trimming cost V 5 bases and J 7 bases, with 12 bases left between them. The V gene's germline CDR1 is MNHEY and CDR2 SMNVEV (reference sequence). The CDR3 totals 13 residues. The CDR3 region is CASSREAWQPQHF. CDR3 sequence (DNA): TGTGCCAGCAGTCGGGAGGCGTGGCAGCCCCAGCATTTT.

The chain has TRBV4-2 and TRBJ1-3; D uncertain. This CDR3 region has 16 residues. V lost 1 base, J lost 3 bases, and 13 bases lay in between. Germline lookup yields CDR1 LGHNA and CDR2 YNFKEQ. The CDR3 coding sequence is TGTGCCAGCAGCCAAGGGTCGTCTTATATTGGAAACACCATATATTTT. Protein product: CASSQGSSYIGNTIYF.

CDR3 sequence: CASRTQGAGVEKLFF. CDR3 bases: TGTGCCAGTAGAACTCAGGGAGCCGGGGTGGAAAAACTGTTTTTT. V gene TRBV19 combines with J gene TRBJ1-4; a weak D match, TRBD1 (5 bases). Germline CDR1 LNHDA, CDR2 SQIVND (reference sequence). Trimming removed 6 bases from V and 8 bases from J, with 19 bases in between. CDR3 size: 15 residues.

The chain couples TRBV19 to TRBJ1-1; 9 bases agree with TRBD1. The V gene end was trimmed by 7 bases and the J gene end by 2 bases; junction bases not matched to a gene: 5. The CDR3 sequence is 14 residues long. The germline V gene encodes CDR1 LNHDA and CDR2 SQIVND (reference sequence). The CDR3 loop is CASKDRGGNTEAFF. CDR3 DNA: TGTGCCAGTAAGGACAGGGGAGGAAACACTGAAGCTTTCTTT. Full variable domain (missing parts from reference TRBV19 and TRBJ1-1): DGGITQSPKYLFRKEGQNVTLSCEQNLNHDAMYWYRQDPGQGLRLIYYSQIVNDFQKGDIAEGYSVSREKKESFPLTVTSAQKNPTAFYLCASKDRGGNTEAFFGQGTRLTVV.

This clone has just one count. This chain links TRBV7-9 with TRBJ2-3; possibly TRBD2 for D (5 bases). Trimming took 5 bases from V and 2 from J, leaving 14 bases between them. CDR1 and CDR2 (germline): SEHNR, FQNEAQ (reference sequence). The CDR3 totals 15 residues. CDR3 sequence: CASSPGPRVTDTQYF. In nucleotides, the CDR3 is TGTGCCAGCAGCCCAGGTCCGCGGGTCACAGATACGCAGTATTTT.

V is TRBV20-1 and J is TRBJ1-1; D gene uncertain. CDR1 and CDR2 (germline): DFQATT, SNEGSKA (reference sequence). The length of the CDR3 is 11 residues. The V end lost 3 bases, the J end lost 0 bases, and 2 bases lay between the germline ends. The CDR3 DNA follows: TGCAGTGCTAGTCTGAACACTGAAGCTTTCTTT. Protein sequence: CSASLNTEAFF.

The J gene is TRBJ2-3, the V gene TRBV18; 8 bases match TRBD2. This CDR3 region has 16 residues. The germline CDR1 and CDR2 sequences are KGHSH and LQKENI. V dropped 5 bases and J dropped 1; count of bases not matched to a gene: 8. As DNA, the CDR3 is TGTGCCAGCTCAGACCGAGCGGGGGACCGCACAGATACGCAGTATTTT. Protein sequence: CASSDRAGDRTDTQYF.

This rearrangement joins TRBV28 to TRBJ2-5; perhaps TRBD1 as D (5 bases). In germline, CDR1 is MDHEN, CDR2 SYDVKM. The CDR3 is 15 amino acids. With 8 bases removed from V and 7 bases from J, the gap between germline ends came to 23 bases. The CDR3 DNA is TGTGCCAGCCTCAGGCGGACATCTACAAGGGGGACCCAGTACTTC. Protein sequence: CASLRRTSTRGTQYF.

The chain carries TRBV9 and TRBJ1-5; 7 bases agree with TRBD1. The germline CDR1 and CDR2 sequences are SGDLS and YYNGEE. The V gene end was trimmed by 4 bases and the J gene end by 3 bases; junction bases not matched to a gene: 4. This CDR3 has 14 amino acids. CDR3: CASSRQGDNQPQHF. CDR3 sequence (DNA): TGTGCCAGCAGCAGACAGGGAGACAATCAGCCCCAGCATTTT.

This clone was counted between two and nine times. This chain links TRBV4-2 with TRBJ2-5; 9 bases are a match to TRBD1. Germline CDR1 is LGHNA and CDR2 is YNFKEQ. There are 14 residues in the CDR3. J was trimmed by 3 bases and V by 4 bases; bases with no gene match: 3. CDR3 region: CASSLGTGKETQYF. CDR3 DNA sequence: TGTGCCAGCAGCCTGGGGACAGGGAAAGAGACCCAGTACTTC.

This chain uses TRBV7-2 with TRBJ2-5; possibly TRBD1 for D (5 bases). CDR1 SGHTA and CDR2 FQGNSA come from the germline V gene. The V gene lost 5 bases and the J gene lost 2 bases, with 15 bases spanning the gap. This CDR3 region has 15 residues. CDR3 amino acids: CASSPRASNQETQYF. CDR3 nucleotide sequence: TGTGCCAGCAGCCCCAGGGCAAGTAATCAAGAGACCCAGTACTTC.

V and J are TRBV2 and TRBJ1-6, with D possibly TRBD1 on 5 matching bases. This CDR3 has 15 residues. Trimming took off 1 base at V and 14 bases at J, with 18 bases between the two ends. From germline, CDR1 is SNHLY and CDR2 FYNNEI. CDR3 nucleotide sequence: TGTGCCAGCAGTGAAGAGGACATGTTTTGGTCGGCCCTCCACTTT. Amino acids: CASSEEDMFWSALHF. The variable domain in full, with the rest retrieved from reference TRBV2 and TRBJ1-6, is EPEVTQTPSHQVTQMGQEVILRCVPISNHLYFYWYRQILGQKVEFLVSFYNNEISEKSEIFDDQFSVERPDGSNFTLKIRSTKLEDSAMYFCASSEEDMFWSALHFGNGTRLTVT.

This rearrangement joins TRBV11-2 to TRBJ1-1; 9 bases line up with TRBD1. Looked up from germline, CDR1 is SGHAT and CDR2 is FQNNGV. The CDR3 length is 16 residues. The ends lost 4 bases at V and 1 base at J; junction bases unmatched: 7. In nucleotides, the CDR3 is TGTGCCAGCAGCTCCCAAGGACAGGGGAGGAACACTGAAGCTTTCTTT. Translated, it gives CASSSQGQGRNTEAFF. Supplemented by reference TRBV11-2 and TRBJ1-1, the full variable domain reads EAGVAQSPRYKIIEKRQSVAFWCNPISGHATLYWYQQILGQGPKLLIQFQNNGVVDDSQLPKDRFSAERLKGVDSTLKIQPAKLEDSAVYLCASSSQGQGRNTEAFFGQGTRLTVV.

This chain uses TRBV7-2 with TRBJ2-1; no definite D call. Germline CDR1 reads SGHTA; CDR2 reads FQGNSA. Trimming removed 5 bases from V and 0 bases from J, with 11 bases in between. This CDR3 comprises 15 residues. CDR3 in DNA: TGTGCCAGCAGCCTGGCCTCGAGCTCCTACAATGAGCAGTTCTTC. This translates into CASSLASSSYNEQFF.

This clone was seen only a few times. V is TRBV28 and J is TRBJ1-2; D possibly corresponds to TRBD1 (5 bases). Germline assignment: CDR1 MDHEN and CDR2 SYDVKM. The length of the CDR3 is 14 residues. The V gene lost 2 bases and the J gene lost 4 bases, with 11 bases spanning the gap. The CDR3 DNA follows: TGTGCCAGCAGTTTAAGGGACGTCCTCTATGGCTACACCTTC. Its translation: CASSLRDVLYGYTF.

In its sample, this clone is medium-sized. This rearrangement joins TRBV13 to TRBJ2-7; D may match TRBD1 or TRBD2 (5 bases each). This CDR3 contains 14 residues. Germline assignment: CDR1 PRHDT and CDR2 FYEKMQ (reference sequence). Trimming took 5 bases from V and 7 from J, leaving 18 bases between them. Here the CDR3 DNA reads TGTGCCAGCAGCCGGGGCAAACCCAGGCAGGAGCAGTACTTC. Its protein is CASSRGKPRQEQYF.

The chain employs TRBV5-5 and TRBJ2-7; perhaps TRBD2 as D (6 bases). CDR1 is SGHKS, CDR2 YYEKEE, per germline (reference sequence). The CDR3 contains 15 residues. Trimming left V 0 bases short and J 6 bases short, with 16 bases between. The CDR3 protein is CASSLEGGYLGEQYF. Here the CDR3 DNA reads TGTGCCAGCAGCTTGGAAGGAGGGTACTTGGGCGAGCAGTACTTC.